This T cell receptor (beta chain) was profiled in a study of T-cell reconstitution after alpha-beta-depleted transplantation in children (dated by TCRdb to 2016 to 2017). Notes on the research overall: Using TCR repertoire profiling, the study followed T-cell immune reconstitution in a quantitative way in children after TCRalphabeta/CD19-depleted allogeneic hematopoietic cell transplantation.

This clonotype was picked up many times. Its antigen is currently not known. Within one base of it there is no much larger clone, and no base qualities were kept. Study-level results and caveats: In some patients, high TCRbeta diversity at day 60 was attributed to recipient T cells and intrathymic progenitors that had survived conditioning. The apparently early alphabetaT-cell count recovery about two months after transplant was reportedly dependent on only several hundred rapidly expanded clones derived from non-depleted graft cells. Hyperexpanded clone frequencies declined over subsequent months; after one year, T-cell counts and TCRbeta diversity were mostly attributed to newly produced T cells.

The method was PCR. Data came from an Illumina HiSeq 2500. To normalize quantification of the TCRbeta repertoire, the TCR libraries were built with molecular barcoding that relied on unique molecular identifiers. TCRdb redid the processing of the public reads, applying fastp at Q25 and MiXCR, and retained in-frame beta chains. Records with the same CDR3 protein are collapsed into one entry carrying the most frequent genes and DNA. This sample holds 90,000 to 130,000 distinct CDR3 sequences; around 6.4% were observed only once. Approximately 25% of the sample is in the top ten clones. Read against the paper, the sample's treatment or condition label means: allogeneic hematopoietic cell transplantation with graft depleted of TCRalphabeta T cells and CD19 B cells. The transplant recipients were children given TCRalphabeta/CD19-depleted allogeneic hematopoietic cell grafts. Specimen: PBMCs, mostly from graft donor cells, collected 360 days after TCRalphabeta/CD19-depleted stem cell transplant. The TCR comes from a male patient between 2 and 10 years old who had a stem cell transplant for acute lymphoblastic leukemia, so the T cells may come from the graft donor.

CDR3 loop: CASKSTGLSPLHF. The DNA sequence is TGTGCCAGCAAATCCACAGGGTTGTCACCCCTCCACTTT. The chain is assembled from TRBV7-2 and TRBJ1-6, and possibly TRBD1, on 6 matching bases. CDR1 and CDR2 were assigned from the germline V gene as SGHTA and FQGNSA. From cysteine to phenylalanine, the CDR3 is 13 amino acids long. Of all the DNA, just the CDR3 is kept, 39 bases in frame from base 1. V was cut back by 7 bases and J by 10 bases, leaving a gap of 14 bases between them.